This T cell receptor beta chain is drawn from a study of chemoradiotherapy in HPV16-positive cancers. As for the study in general: Candidate HPV-specific T-cell clones and common TCR motifs came from functional assays in two HPV16-positive patients.

Points from the study as a whole: HPV-specific T cells were functionally defined from only a couple of HPV16-positive patients. Non-HPV-specific T cells did not expand in tumors during treatment, whereas candidate HPV-specific clones and E7-related motifs did.

There are a few counts of this clone. What it binds is not known. Samples were taken several times over chemoradiotherapy. Trimming pared 4 bases from V and 0 bases from J, leaving 10 bases between. Germline V gene data show CDR1 as SGHRS and CDR2 as YFSETQ. The CDR3 has 14 residues. Clones were sequenced by immunoSEQ multiplex PCR, and TCRdb holds only the in-frame ones, with some missing. This table holds roughly 15,000 clones, approximately 84% found once. Collection took place from a patient who underwent chemoradiotherapy. The TCR comes from a human donor with HPV-associated anogenital cancer. The chain uses TRBV5-1 and TRBJ1-2; D is unresolved. CDR3 nucleotide sequence: TGCGCCAGCAGCACCGGCGGGCCTAACTATGGCTACACCTTC. It is translated as CASSTGGPNYGYTF.